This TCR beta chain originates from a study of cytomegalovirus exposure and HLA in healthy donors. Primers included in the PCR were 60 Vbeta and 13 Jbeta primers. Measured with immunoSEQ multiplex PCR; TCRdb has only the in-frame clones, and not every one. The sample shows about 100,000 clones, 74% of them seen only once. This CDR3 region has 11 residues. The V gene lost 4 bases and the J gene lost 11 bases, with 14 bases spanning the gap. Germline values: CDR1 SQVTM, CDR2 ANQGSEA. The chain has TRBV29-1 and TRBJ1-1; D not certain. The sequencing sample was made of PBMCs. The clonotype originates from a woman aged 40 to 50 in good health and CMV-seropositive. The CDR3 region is CSVGIRGFAFF. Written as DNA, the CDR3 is TGCAGCGTTGGCATTCGGGGTTTCGCTTTCTTT.